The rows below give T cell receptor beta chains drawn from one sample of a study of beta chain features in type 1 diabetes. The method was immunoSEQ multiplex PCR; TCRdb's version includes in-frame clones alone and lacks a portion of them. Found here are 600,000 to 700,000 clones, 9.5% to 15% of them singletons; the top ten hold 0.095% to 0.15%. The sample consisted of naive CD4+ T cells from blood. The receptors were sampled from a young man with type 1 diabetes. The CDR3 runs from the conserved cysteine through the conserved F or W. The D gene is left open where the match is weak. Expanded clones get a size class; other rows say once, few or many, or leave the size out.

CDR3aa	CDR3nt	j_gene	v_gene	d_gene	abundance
CSVTGTADNYGYTF	TGCAGCGTGACCGGGACAGCTGATAACTATGGCTACACCTTC	TRBJ1-2	TRBV29-1	TRBD1	few
CASSVGDRGQSPLHF	TGTGCCAGCAGCGTAGGGGACAGGGGACAATCACCCCTCCACTTT	TRBJ1-6	TRBV9	TRBD1	NA
CASSLLSGGRNEQFF	TGTGCCAGTTCCCTTTTGAGCGGGGGCCGCAATGAGCAGTTCTTC	TRBJ2-1	TRBV11-1	TRBD2	NA
CASSRGPEYEQYF	TGTGCCAGCAGTAGGGGGCCTGAGTACGAGCAGTACTTC	TRBJ2-7	TRBV6-6	TRBD1	NA
CASLGPNQPQHF	TGTGCCAGCCTCGGGCCCAATCAGCCCCAGCATTTT	TRBJ1-5	TRBV28	NA	NA
CASSLGGVSDTQYF	TGTGCTAGCAGCTTAGGAGGGGTGTCAGATACGCAGTATTTT	TRBJ2-3	TRBV7-7	NA	few
CASSQRSEQYF	TGTGCCAGCAGCCAAAGATCCGAGCAGTACTTC	TRBJ2-7	TRBV6-5	NA	NA
CASRQYLNQPQHF	TGTGCCAGTAGACAGTACCTCAATCAGCCCCAGCATTTT	TRBJ1-5	TRBV19	NA	NA
CASSLVSGTTTDTQYF	TGTGCCAGCAGCTTAGTTTCGGGGACTACCACAGATACGCAGTATTTT	TRBJ2-3	TRBV11-2	TRBD2	NA
CASSLVGGHEQYF	TGTGCCAGCAGCTTAGTCGGGGGCCACGAGCAGTACTTC	TRBJ2-7	TRBV11-2	NA	NA
CAWTPGGNYGYTF	TGTGCCTGGACCCCCGGGGGGAATTATGGCTACACCTTC	TRBJ1-2	TRBV30	NA	NA
CASSPPSGTYNEQFF	TGTGCCAGCTCACCACCGTCCGGAACTTACAATGAGCAGTTCTTC	TRBJ2-1	TRBV18	NA	NA
CASSMLGVWQTNTEAFF	TGTGCCAGTAGTATGTTGGGGGTATGGCAGACGAACACTGAAGCTTTCTTT	TRBJ1-1	TRBV19	NA	NA
CASSELLSSYNEQFF	TGTGCCAGCAGTGAACTTTTGAGCTCCTACAATGAGCAGTTCTTC	TRBJ2-1	TRBV6-1	NA	few
CASSARQGPAEGEKLFF	TGTGCCAGCAGCGCCAGACAGGGCCCCGCTGAGGGTGAAAAACTGTTTTTT	TRBJ1-4	TRBV9	TRBD1	few
CSVRNTHEQYF	TGCAGCGTTCGCAATACCCACGAGCAGTACTTC	TRBJ2-7	TRBV29-1	NA	few
CASSQRVGASHGLHF	TGCGCCAGCAGCCAAAGAGTCGGCGCATCTCATGGACTCCACTTT	TRBJ1-6	TRBV4-3	NA	few
CSVVWRGHEKLFF	TGCAGCGTTGTCTGGAGGGGGCATGAAAAACTGTTTTTT	TRBJ1-4	TRBV29-1	TRBD1	NA
CAISDPYEQYF	TGTGCCATCTCGGACCCCTACGAGCAGTACTTC	TRBJ2-7	TRBV10-3	NA	NA
CASSREGGRNIQYF	TGTGCCAGCAGCCGGGAGGGGGGTAGGAACATTCAGTACTTC	TRBJ2-4	TRBV28	TRBD2	NA
CASSQDLIGGFMNTEAFF	TGCGCCAGCAGCCAAGATCTTATCGGGGGGTTCATGAACACTGAAGCTTTCTTT	TRBJ1-1	TRBV4-3	NA	few
CAISGPGSYEQYF	TGTGCCATCAGTGGGCCGGGGTCCTACGAGCAGTACTTC	TRBJ2-7	TRBV10-3	NA	NA
CASSFQDRGHGYTF	TGTGCCAGCAGCTTCCAGGACAGGGGGCATGGCTACACCTTC	TRBJ1-2	TRBV11-2	TRBD1	NA
CASSEEGQGSDTQYF	TGTGCCAGCAGTGAAGAGGGCCAGGGGTCAGATACGCAGTATTTT	TRBJ2-3	TRBV6-1	NA	NA
CSVPASRGSTNYGYTF	TGCAGCGTCCCGGCAAGCAGGGGATCTACTAACTATGGCTACACCTTC	TRBJ1-2	TRBV29-1	NA	NA
CASSLATGNEQFF	TGTGCCAGCAGCTTGGCCACGGGCAATGAGCAGTTCTTC	TRBJ2-1	TRBV7-2	NA	NA
CASSPTGTESYEQYF	TGTGCCAGCAGCCCTACCGGGACAGAGTCCTACGAGCAGTACTTC	TRBJ2-7	TRBV9	TRBD1	few
CASSLEPASNEKLFF	TGTGCCAGCAGCTTAGAGCCAGCGAGTAATGAAAAACTGTTTTTT	TRBJ1-4	TRBV7-2	NA	NA
CASSYTSGQGGNTIYF	TGTGCCAGCAGTTACACCTCCGGACAGGGAGGAAACACCATATATTTT	TRBJ1-3	TRBV6-5	TRBD1	NA